The entry below gives a single T cell receptor beta chain sequence along with its context. The antigen remains unidentified. The data were taken from a study of cytomegalovirus exposure and HLA in healthy donors. Study-wide results and limits: The classifier reportedly diagnosed cytomegalovirus status with high specificity and sensitivity. The study listed 164 cytomegalovirus-associated TCR beta chains.

CDR3 size: 18 residues. The germline gives CDR1 MRHNA, CDR2 SNTAGT. V lost 7 bases and J lost 2; bases outside the gene matches: 20. Sequencing was performed with immunoSEQ multiplex PCR; in TCRdb, only in-frame clones are kept and a portion is missing. Of some 150,000 clones listed, about 88% are singletons. The rearrangement uses TRBV6-4 and TRBJ2-7; 7 bases align to TRBD2. This receptor was identified in a man aged 18 to 29 in good health and CMV-seropositive. Sequenced material: PBMCs. CDR3 sequence reads: CASTAACWGGQGPYEQYF. The CDR3 DNA is TGTGCCAGCACAGCGGCATGCTGGGGAGGGCAAGGCCCCTACGAGCAGTACTTC.